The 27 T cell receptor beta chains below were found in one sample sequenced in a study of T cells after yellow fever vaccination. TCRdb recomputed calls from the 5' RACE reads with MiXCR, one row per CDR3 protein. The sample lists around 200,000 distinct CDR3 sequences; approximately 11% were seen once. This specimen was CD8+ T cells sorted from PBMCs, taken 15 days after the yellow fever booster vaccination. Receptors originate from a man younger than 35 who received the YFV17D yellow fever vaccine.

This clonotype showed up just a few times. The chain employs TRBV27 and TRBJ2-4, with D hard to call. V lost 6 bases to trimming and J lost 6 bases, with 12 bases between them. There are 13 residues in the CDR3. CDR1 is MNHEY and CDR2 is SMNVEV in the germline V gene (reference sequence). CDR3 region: CASSASTLNIQYF. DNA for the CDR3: TGTGCCAGCAGCGCCTCGACCCTAAACATTCAGTACTTC.

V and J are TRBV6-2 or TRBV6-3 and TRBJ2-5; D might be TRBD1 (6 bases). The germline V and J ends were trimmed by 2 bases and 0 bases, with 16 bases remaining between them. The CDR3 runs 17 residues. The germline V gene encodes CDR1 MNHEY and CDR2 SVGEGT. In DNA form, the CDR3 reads TGTGCCAGCAGTTACCCTCCGGGACAAGCGTACCAAGAGACCCAGTACTTC. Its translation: CASSYPPGQAYQETQYF.

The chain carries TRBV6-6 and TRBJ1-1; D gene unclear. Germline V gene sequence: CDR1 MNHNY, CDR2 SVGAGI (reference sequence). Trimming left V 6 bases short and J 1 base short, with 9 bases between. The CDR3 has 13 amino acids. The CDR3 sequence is CASSPNPNTEAFF. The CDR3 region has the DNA TGTGCCAGCAGCCCCAATCCGAACACTGAAGCTTTCTTT.

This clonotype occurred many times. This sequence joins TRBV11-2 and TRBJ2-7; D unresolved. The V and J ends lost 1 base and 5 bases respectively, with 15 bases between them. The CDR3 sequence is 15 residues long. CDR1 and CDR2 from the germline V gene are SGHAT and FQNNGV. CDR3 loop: CASSLGRILVNEQYF. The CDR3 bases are TGTGCCAGCAGCTTAGGACGGATCCTTGTGAACGAGCAGTACTTC.

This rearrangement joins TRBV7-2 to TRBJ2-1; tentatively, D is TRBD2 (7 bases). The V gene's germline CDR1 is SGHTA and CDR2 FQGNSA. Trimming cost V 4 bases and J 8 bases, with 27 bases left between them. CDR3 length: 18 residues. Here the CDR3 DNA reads TGTGCCAGCAGCTCCACGGGGGGCAGCACCAGCGGTCACCATGAGCAGTTCTTC. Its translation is CASSSTGGSTSGHHEQFF.

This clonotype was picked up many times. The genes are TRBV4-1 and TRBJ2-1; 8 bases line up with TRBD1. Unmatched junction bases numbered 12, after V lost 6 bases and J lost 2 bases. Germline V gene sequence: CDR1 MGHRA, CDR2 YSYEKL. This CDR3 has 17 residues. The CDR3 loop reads CASSRTGGPFTYNEQFF. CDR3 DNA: TGCGCCAGCAGTCGAACAGGGGGACCTTTTACCTACAATGAGCAGTTCTTC.

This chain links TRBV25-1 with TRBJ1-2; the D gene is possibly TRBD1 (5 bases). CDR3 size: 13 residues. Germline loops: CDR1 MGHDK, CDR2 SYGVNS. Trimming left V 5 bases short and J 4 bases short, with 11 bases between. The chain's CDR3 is CASSWGIFYGYTF. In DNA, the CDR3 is TGTGCCAGCAGTTGGGGGATTTTCTATGGCTACACCTTC.

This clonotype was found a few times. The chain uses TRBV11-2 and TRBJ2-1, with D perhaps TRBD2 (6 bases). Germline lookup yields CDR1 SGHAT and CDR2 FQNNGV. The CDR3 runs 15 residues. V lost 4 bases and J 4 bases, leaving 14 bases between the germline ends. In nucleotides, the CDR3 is TGTGCCAGCAGCTCGGAGACTAGTCGGTACAATGAGCAGTTCTTC. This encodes CASSSETSRYNEQFF.

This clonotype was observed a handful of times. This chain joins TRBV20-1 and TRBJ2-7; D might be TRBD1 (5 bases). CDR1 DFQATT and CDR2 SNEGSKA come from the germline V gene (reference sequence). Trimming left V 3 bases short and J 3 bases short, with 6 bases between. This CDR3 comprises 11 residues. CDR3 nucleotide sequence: TGCAGTGCTAGTCAGGGCTACGAGCAGTACGTC. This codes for CSASQGYEQYV.

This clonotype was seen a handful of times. This chain's CDR3 is CASHTKDGYNEQFF. The CDR3 nucleotides are TGTGCCAGCCATACTAAAGACGGCTACAATGAGCAGTTCTTC. This sequence joins TRBV7-2 and TRBJ2-1, with D unresolved. The CDR3 is made up of 14 amino acids. Between the trimmed V and J ends, which lost 8 bases and 3 bases, there was a span of 14 bases. Germline V gene lookup returns CDR1 SGHTA and CDR2 FQGNSA.

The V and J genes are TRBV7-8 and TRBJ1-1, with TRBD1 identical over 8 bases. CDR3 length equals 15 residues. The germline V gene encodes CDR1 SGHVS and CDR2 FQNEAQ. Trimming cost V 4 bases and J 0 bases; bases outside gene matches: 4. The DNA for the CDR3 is TGTGCCAGCAGCTCCTGGACAGGGATGAACACTGAAGCTTTCTTT. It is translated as CASSSWTGMNTEAFF.

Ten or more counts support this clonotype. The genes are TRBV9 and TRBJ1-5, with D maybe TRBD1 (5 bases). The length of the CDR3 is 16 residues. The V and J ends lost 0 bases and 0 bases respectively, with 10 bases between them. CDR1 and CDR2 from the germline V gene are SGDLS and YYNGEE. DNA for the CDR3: TGTGCCAGCAGCGTAGCACAGGATAATAGCAATCAGCCCCAGCATTTT. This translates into CASSVAQDNSNQPQHF.

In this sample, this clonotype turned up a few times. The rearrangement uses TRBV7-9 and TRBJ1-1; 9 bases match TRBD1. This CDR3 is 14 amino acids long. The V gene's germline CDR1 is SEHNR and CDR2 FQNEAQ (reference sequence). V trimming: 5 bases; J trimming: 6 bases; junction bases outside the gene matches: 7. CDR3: CASSPTGGRAEAFF. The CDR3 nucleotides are TGTGCCAGCAGCCCGACAGGGGGACGGGCTGAAGCTTTCTTT.

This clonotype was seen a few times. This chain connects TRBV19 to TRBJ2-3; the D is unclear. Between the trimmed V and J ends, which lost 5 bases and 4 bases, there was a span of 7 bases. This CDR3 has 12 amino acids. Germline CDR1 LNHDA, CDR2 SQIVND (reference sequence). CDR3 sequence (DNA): TGTGCCAGTAGTTCGTGGGCAGATACGCAGTATTTT. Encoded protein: CASSSWADTQYF.

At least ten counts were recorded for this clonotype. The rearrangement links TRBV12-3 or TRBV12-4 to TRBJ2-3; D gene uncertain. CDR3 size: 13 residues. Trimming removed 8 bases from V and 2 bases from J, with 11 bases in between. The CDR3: CASRKDLTDTQYF. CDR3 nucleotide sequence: TGTGCCAGCCGGAAAGACCTCACAGATACGCAGTATTTT.

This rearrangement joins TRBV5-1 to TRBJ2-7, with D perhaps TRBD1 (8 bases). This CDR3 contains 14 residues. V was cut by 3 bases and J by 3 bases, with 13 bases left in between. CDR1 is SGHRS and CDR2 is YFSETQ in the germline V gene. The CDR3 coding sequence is TGCGCCAGCAGCTGGGGGGGACAGGACTACGAGCAGTACTTC. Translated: CASSWGGQDYEQYF.

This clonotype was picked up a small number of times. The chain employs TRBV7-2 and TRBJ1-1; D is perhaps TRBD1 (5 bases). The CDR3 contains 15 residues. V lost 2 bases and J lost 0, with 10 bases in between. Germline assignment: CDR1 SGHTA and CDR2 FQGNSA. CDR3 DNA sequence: TGTGCCAGCAGCTTAACGAAGGGGATGAACACTGAAGCTTTCTTT. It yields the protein CASSLTKGMNTEAFF.

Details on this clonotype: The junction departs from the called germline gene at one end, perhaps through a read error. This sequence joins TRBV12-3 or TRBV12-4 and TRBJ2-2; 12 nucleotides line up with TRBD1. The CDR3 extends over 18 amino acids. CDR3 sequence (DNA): TGTGCCAGCTGTTTATTCGGGACAGGGGGCGCGGACACCGGGGAGCTGTTTTTT. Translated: CASCLFGTGGADTGELFF.

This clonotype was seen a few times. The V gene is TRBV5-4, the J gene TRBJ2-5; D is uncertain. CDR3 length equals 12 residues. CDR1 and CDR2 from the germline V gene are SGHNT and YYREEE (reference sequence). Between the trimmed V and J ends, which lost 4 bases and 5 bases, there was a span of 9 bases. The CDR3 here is CASSREAETQYF. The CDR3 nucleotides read TGTGCCAGCAGCAGAGAGGCGGAGACCCAGTACTTC.

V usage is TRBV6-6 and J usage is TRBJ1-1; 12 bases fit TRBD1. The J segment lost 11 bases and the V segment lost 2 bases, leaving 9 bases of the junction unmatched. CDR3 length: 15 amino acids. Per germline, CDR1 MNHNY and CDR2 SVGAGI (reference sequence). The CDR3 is CASSYLRDRGRIAFF. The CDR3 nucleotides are TGTGCCAGCAGTTACCTCCGGGACAGGGGGCGAATCGCTTTCTTT.

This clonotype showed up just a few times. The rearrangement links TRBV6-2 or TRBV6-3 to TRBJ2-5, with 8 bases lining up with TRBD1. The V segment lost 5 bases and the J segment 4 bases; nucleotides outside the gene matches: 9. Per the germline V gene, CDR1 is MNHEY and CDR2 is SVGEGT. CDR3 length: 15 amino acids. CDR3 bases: TGTGCCAGCAGTCACCCCGGACAGGGAAGAGAGACCCAGTACTTC. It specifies CASSHPGQGRETQYF.

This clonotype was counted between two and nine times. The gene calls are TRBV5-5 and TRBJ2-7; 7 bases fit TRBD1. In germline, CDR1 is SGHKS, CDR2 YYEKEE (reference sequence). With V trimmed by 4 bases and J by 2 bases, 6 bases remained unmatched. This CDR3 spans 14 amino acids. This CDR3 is CASSTTGNPYEQYF. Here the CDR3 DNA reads TGTGCCAGCAGCACGACAGGGAATCCCTACGAGCAGTACTTC.

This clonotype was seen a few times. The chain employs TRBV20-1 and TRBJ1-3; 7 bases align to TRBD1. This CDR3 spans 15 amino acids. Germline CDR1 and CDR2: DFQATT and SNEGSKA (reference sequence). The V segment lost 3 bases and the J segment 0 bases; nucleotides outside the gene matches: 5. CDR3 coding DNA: TGCAGTGCTAGGGGGACAGTTGACTCTGGAAACACCATATATTTT. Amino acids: CSARGTVDSGNTIYF.

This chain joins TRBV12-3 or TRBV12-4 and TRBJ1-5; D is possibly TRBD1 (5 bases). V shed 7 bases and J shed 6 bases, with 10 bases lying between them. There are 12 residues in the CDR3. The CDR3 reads CASTPGGQPQHF. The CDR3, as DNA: TGTGCCAGCACCCCCGGGGGTCAGCCCCAGCATTTT.

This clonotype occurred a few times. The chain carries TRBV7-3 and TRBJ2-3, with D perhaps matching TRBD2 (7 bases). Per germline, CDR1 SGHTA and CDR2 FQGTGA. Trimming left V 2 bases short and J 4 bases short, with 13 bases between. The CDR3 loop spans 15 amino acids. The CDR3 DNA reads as TGTGCCAGCAGCTTAGGGGGGGGGCCCCCAGATACGCAGTATTTT. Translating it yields CASSLGGGPPDTQYF.

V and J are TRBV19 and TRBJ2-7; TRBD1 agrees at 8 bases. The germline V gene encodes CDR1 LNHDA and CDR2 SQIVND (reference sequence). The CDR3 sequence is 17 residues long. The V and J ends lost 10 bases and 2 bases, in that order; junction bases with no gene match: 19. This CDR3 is CATAPGGGWSRAYEQYF. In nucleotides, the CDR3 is TGTGCCACCGCTCCAGGGGGCGGGTGGTCGAGAGCCTACGAGCAGTACTTC.

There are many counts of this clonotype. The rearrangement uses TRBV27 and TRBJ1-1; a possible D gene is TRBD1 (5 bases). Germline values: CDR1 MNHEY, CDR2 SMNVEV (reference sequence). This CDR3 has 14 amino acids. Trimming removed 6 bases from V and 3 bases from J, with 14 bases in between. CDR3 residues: CASSGQGLDTEAFF. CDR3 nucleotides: TGTGCCAGCAGCGGACAAGGGCTGGACACTGAAGCTTTCTTT.